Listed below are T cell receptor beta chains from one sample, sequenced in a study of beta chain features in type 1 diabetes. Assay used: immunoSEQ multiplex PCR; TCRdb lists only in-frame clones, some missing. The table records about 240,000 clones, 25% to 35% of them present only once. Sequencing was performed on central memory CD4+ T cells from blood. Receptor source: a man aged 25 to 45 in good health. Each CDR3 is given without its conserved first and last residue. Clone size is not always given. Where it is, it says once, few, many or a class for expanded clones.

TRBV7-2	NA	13	ASSLVGLKTDTQY
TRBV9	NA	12	ASSVGQNTGELF
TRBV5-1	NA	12	ASSFGQVADTQY
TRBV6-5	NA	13	ASKTLLAGGGELF
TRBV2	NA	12	ASSEGPGANVLT
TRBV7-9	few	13	ASSGGTSITDTQY
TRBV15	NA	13	ATSRDIDPPDTQY
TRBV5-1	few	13	ASSPDGAANNEQF
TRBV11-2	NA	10	ASSWRGDTQY
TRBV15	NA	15	ATSRDQVPGRDQPQH